This entry describes one T cell receptor (beta chain). As yet, its antigen is unknown. PCR involved 60 Vbeta and 13 Jbeta primers. Only in-frame clones appear in the TCRdb table, and some are missing; sequencing was by immunoSEQ multiplex PCR. The sample yields roughly 200,000 clones, around 81% seen once. The entry originates in a study of cytomegalovirus exposure and HLA in healthy donors. Study at large: A prior study identified 100 million to 130 million unique TCR beta sequences from roughly 170 million T cells.

Donors counted as nominally healthy when sampled, yet unrecorded immune exposures were likely. The study, taken as a whole, reports: In most subjects, TCR beta sequences reportedly gave accurate predictions of HLA-A and HLA-B alleles.

The TCR was taken from a young man in good health and CMV-seronegative. The sequencing sample was made of PBMCs.

In DNA, the CDR3 is TGTGCCAGTAGTCCTATCGGGGTGTTTGAAAAACTGTTTTTT. Translated, it gives CASSPIGVFEKLFF. The chain recombines TRBV19 with TRBJ1-4; D gene ambiguous. The V and J ends lost 5 bases and 7 bases respectively, with 14 bases between them. Germline values: CDR1 LNHDA, CDR2 SQIVND (reference sequence). CDR3 size: 14 residues.